The T cell receptor (beta chain) described here comes from a study of T cell repertoires in cytomegalovirus infection. About the study: Public TCR beta signatures indicated both CMV infection and matching HLA type. Study outcomes and limitations: CMV carriers having the relevant HLA were flagged by cumulative public TCR beta family frequency. In two of eight donors, the top clonotype was HLA-C-restricted CMV-specific.

This clonotype was seen ten or more times. Its antigen is unidentified. TCRdb ran MiXCR on the reads and lists one entry per CDR3 protein. This table holds 150,000 to 200,000 distinct CDR3 sequences, 14% found once. The germline V and J ends were trimmed by 3 bases and 2 bases, with 10 bases remaining between them. In germline, CDR1 is SGHTA, CDR2 FQGNSA. The length of the CDR3 is 15 residues. The clonotype was recovered from a human donor in good health (CMV status not recorded). Some clones in this sample may be carry-over from other donors' samples. Source material: PBMCs. This sequence joins TRBV7-2 and TRBJ1-4; D not certain. The CDR3 sequence is CASSLEGATNEKLFF. In nucleotides, the CDR3 is TGTGCCAGCAGCTTGGAGGGAGCCACTAATGAAAAACTGTTTTTT.